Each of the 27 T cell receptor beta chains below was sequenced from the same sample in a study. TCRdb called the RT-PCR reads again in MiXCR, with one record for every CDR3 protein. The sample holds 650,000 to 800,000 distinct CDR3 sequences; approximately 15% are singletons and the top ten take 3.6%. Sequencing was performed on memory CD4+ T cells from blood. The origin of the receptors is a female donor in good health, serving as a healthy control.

The CDR3 bases are TGTGCCAGCAGGGCCTCAGGGGGGTCGGGTGGCTACACCTTC. This translates into CASRASGGSGGYTF. This chain uses TRBV12-3 or TRBV12-4 with TRBJ1-2; TRBD1 matches 7 bases. The trim removed 6 bases at V and 7 bases at J, leaving 11 bases unmatched. The CDR3 loop spans 14 amino acids.

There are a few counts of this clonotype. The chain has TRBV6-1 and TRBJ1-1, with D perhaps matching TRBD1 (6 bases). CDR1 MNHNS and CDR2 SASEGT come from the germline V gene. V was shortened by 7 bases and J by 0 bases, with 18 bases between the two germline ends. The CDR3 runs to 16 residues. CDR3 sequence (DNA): TGTGCCAGCACTGGGGGGGCGTGGTCCATGAACACTGAAGCTTTCTTT. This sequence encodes CASTGGAWSMNTEAFF.

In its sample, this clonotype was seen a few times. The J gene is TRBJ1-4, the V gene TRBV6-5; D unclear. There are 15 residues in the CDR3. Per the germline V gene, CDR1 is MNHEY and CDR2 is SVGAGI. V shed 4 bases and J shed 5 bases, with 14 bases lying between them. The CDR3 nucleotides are TGTGCCAGCAGTTCCCAGGCGAACCTCAATGAAAAACTGTTTTTT. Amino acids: CASSSQANLNEKLFF.

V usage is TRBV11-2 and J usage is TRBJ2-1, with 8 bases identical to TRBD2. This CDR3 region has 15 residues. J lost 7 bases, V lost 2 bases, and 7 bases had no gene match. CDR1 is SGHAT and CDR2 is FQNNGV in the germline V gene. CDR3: CASSLFSGISNEQFF. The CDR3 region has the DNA TGTGCCAGCAGCTTATTTAGCGGGATCTCGAATGAGCAGTTCTTC.

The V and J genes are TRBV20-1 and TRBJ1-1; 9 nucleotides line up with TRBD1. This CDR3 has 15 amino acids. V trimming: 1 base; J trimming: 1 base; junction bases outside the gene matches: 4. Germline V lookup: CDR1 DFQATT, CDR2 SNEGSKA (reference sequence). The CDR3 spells CSARGTGDGNTEAFF. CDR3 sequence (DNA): TGCAGTGCTAGAGGGACAGGGGATGGGAACACTGAAGCTTTCTTT.

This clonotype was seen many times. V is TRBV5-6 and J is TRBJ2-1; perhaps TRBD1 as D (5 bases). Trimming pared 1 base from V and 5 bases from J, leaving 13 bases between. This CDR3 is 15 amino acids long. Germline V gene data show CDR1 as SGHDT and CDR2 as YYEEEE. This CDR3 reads CASSLRGRWDNEQFF. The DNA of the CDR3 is TGTGCCAGCAGCTTGAGGGGAAGGTGGGACAATGAGCAGTTCTTC.

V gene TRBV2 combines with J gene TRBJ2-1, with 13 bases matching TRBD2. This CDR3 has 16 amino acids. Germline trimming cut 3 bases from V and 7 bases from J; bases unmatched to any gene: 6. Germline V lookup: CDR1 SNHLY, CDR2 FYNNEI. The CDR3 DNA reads TGTGCCAGCAGTGATGGACTAGCGGGAGCTAATAATGAGCAGTTCTTC. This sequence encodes CASSDGLAGANNEQFF.

CDR3 region: CASSQGAGARGDTQYF. The CDR3 nucleotides read TGTGCCAGCAGCCAAGGAGCGGGGGCCAGAGGGGATACGCAGTATTTT. This chain uses TRBV7-2 with TRBJ2-3; TRBD2 matches at 8 bases. The V and J ends lost 5 bases and 6 bases, in that order; junction bases with no gene match: 13. Germline V gene data show CDR1 as SGHTA and CDR2 as FQGNSA. The CDR3 has 16 amino acids. Supplemented by reference TRBV7-2 and TRBJ2-3, the full variable domain reads GAGVSQSPSNKVTEKGKDVELRCDPISGHTALYWYRQSLGQGLEFLIYFQGNSAPDKSGLPSDRFSAERTGGSVSTLTIQRTQQEDSAVYLCASSQGAGARGDTQYFGPGTRLTVL.

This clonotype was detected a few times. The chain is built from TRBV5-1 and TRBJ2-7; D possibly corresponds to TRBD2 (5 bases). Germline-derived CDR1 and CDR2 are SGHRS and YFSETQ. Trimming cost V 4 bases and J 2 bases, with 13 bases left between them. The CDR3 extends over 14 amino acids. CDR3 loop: CASSEELEPYEQYF. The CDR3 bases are TGCGCCAGCAGCGAGGAACTAGAACCCTACGAGCAGTACTTC.

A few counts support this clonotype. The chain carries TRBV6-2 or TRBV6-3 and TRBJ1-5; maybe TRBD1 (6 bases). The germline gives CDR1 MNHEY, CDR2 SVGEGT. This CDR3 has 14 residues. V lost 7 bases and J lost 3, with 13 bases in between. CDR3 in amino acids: CASKYRVNNQPQHF. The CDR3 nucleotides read TGTGCCAGCAAGTACAGGGTAAACAATCAGCCCCAGCATTTT.

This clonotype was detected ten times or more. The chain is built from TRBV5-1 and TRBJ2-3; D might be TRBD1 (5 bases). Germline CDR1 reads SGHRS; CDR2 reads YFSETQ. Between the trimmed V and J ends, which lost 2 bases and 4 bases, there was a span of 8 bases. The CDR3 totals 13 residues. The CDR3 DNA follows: TGCGCCAGCAGCTTTACAGGTTCAGATACGCAGTATTTT. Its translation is CASSFTGSDTQYF. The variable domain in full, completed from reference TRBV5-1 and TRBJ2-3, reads KAGVTQTPRYLIKTRGQQVTLSCSPISGHRSVSWYQQTPGQGLQFLFEYFSETQRNKGNFPGRFSGRQFSNSRSEMNVSTLELGDSALYLCASSFTGSDTQYFGPGTRLTVL.

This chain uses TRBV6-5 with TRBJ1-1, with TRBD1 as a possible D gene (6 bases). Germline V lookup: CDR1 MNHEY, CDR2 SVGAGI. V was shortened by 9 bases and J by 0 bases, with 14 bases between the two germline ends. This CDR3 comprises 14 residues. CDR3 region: CASQKRGMNTEAFF. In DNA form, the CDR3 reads TGTGCCAGTCAGAAGAGGGGGATGAACACTGAAGCTTTCTTT.

The CDR3 bases are TGTGCCAGCAGTTTTGCAGCGGGAGCCTCAGATACGCAGTATTTT. Protein sequence: CASSFAAGASDTQYF. The chain couples TRBV27 to TRBJ2-3, with 8 bases lining up with TRBD2. Trimming removed 3 bases from V and 4 bases from J; junction bases left unmatched: 6. The CDR3 covers 15 residues. Per germline, CDR1 MNHEY and CDR2 SMNVEV (reference sequence).

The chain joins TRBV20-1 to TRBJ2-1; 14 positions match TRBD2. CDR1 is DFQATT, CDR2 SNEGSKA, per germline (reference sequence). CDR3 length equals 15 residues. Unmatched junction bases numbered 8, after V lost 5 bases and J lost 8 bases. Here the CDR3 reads CSALRLAGGKDEQFF. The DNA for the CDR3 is TGCAGTGCTTTACGACTAGCGGGAGGGAAGGATGAGCAGTTCTTC.

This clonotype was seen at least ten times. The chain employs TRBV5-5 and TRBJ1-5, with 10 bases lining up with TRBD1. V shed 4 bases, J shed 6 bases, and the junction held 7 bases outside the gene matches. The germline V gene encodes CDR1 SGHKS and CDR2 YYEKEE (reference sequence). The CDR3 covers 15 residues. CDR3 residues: CASSPGQGIRQPQHF. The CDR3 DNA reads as TGTGCCAGCAGCCCGGGACAGGGGATCCGTCAGCCCCAGCATTTT.

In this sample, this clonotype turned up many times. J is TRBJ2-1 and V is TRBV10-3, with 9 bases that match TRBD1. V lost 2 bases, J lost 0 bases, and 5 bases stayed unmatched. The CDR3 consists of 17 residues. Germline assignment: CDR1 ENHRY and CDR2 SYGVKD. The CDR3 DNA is TGTGCCATCAGTGAGGGCACGACAGGGGGCTCCTACAATGAGCAGTTCTTC. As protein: CAISEGTTGGSYNEQFF.

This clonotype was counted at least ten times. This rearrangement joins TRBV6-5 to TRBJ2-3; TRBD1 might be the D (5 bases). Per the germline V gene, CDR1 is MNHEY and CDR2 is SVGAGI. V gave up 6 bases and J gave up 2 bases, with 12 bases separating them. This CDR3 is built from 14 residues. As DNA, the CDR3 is TGTGCCAGCAGACGAACAGGAATCACAGATACGCAGTATTTT. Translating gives CASRRTGITDTQYF.

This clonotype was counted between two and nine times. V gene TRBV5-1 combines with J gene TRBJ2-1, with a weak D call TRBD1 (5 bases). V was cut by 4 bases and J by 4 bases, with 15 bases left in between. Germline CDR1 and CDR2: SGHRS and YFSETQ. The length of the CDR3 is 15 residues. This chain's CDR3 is CASSVTAASYNEQFF. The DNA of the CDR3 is TGCGCCAGCAGCGTGACAGCTGCCTCTTACAATGAGCAGTTCTTC.

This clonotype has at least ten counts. CDR3 nucleotides: TGTGCCAGCAGGTTCCGGGACAGCAATCAGCCCCAGCATTTT. It encodes CASRFRDSNQPQHF. This chain joins TRBV2 and TRBJ1-5, with D perhaps matching TRBD1 (5 bases). CDR1 is SNHLY, CDR2 FYNNEI, per germline. Trimming left V 6 bases short and J 1 base short, with 10 bases between. This CDR3 has 14 residues.

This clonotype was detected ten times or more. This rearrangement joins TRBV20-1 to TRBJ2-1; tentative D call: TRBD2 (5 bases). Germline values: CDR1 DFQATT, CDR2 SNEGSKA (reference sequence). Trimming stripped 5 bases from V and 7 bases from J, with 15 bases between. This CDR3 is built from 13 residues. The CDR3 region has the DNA TGCAGTGCTTATCATACAACGGGGAATGAGCAGTTCTTC. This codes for CSAYHTTGNEQFF.

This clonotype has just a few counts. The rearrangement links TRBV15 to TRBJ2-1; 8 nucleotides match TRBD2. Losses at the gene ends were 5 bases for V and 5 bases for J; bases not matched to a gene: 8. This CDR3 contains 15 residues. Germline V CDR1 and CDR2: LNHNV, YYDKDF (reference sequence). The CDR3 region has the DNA TGTGCCACCAGCCCTCGAGCGGGAGAAAACAATGAGCAGTTCTTC. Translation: CATSPRAGENNEQFF.

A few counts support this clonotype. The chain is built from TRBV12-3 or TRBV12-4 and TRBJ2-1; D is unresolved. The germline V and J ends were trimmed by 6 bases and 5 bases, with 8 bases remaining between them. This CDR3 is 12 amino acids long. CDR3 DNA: TGTGCCAGCAGACTCGCTAACAATGAGCAGTTCTTC. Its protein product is CASRLANNEQFF.

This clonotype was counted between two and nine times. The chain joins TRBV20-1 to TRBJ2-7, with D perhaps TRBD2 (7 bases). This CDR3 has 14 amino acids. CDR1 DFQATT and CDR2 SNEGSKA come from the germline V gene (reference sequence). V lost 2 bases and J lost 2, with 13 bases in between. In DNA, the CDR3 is TGCAGTGCTAGAAAGGGGGGGTTAGCCTACGAGCAGTACTTC. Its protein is CSARKGGLAYEQYF.

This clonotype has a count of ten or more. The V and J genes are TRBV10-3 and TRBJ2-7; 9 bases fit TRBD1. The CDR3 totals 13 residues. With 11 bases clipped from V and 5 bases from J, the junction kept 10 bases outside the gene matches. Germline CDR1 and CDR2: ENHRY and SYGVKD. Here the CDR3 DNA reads TGTGCCGTCACAGGGGGCTCTGGCCACGAGCAGTACTTC. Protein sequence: CAVTGGSGHEQYF.

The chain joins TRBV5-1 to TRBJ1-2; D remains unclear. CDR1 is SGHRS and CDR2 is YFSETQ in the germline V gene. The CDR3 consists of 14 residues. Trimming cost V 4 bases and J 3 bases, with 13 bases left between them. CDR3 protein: CASSIDDGDYGYTF. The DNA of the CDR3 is TGCGCCAGCAGCATCGACGACGGAGACTATGGCTACACCTTC.

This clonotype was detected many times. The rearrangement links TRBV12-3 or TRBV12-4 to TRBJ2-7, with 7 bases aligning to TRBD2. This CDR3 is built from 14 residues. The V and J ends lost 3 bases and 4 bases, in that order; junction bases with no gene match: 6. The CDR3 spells CASSLGGSGYEQYF. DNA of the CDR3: TGTGCCAGCAGTTTGGGCGGGAGTGGGTACGAGCAGTACTTC.

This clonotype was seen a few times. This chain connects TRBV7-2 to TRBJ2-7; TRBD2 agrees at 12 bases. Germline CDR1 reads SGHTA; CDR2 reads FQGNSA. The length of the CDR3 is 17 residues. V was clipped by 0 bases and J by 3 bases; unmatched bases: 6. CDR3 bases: TGTGCCAGCAGCTTAGCGCCTAGCGGGAGGGCCATCTACGAGCAGTACTTC. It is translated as CASSLAPSGRAIYEQYF. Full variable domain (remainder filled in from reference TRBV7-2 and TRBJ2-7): GAGVSQSPSNKVTEKGKDVELRCDPISGHTALYWYRQSLGQGLEFLIYFQGNSAPDKSGLPSDRFSAERTGGSVSTLTIQRTQQEDSAVYLCASSLAPSGRAIYEQYFGPGTRLTVT.